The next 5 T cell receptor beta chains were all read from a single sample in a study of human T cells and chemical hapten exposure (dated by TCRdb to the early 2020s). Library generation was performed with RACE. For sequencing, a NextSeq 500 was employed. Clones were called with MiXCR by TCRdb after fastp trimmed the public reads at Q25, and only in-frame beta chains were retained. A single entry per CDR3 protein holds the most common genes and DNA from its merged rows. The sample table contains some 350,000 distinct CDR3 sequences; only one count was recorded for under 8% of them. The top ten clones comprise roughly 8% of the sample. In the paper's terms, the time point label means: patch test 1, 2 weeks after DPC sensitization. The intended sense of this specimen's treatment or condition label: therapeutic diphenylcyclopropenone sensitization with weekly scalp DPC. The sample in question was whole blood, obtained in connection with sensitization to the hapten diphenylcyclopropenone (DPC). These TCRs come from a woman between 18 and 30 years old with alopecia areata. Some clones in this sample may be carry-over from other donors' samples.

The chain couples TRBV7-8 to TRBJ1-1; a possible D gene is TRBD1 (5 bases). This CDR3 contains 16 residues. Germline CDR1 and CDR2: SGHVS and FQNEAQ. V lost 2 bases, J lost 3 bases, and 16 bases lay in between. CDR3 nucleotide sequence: TGTGCCAGCAGCTTACCCACCGGGGGGATTGACACTGAAGCTTTCTTT. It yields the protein CASSLPTGGIDTEAFF.

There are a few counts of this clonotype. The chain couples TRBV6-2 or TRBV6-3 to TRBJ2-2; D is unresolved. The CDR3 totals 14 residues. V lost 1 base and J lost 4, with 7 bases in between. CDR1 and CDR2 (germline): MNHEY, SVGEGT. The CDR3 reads CASSYLESTGELFF. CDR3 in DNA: TGTGCCAGCAGTTACTTGGAGAGCACCGGGGAGCTGTTTTTT.

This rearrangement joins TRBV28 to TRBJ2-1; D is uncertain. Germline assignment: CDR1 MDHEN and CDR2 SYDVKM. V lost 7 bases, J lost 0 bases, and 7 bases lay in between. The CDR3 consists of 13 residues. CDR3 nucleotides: TGTGCCAGCACCAGAGGCTCCTACAATGAGCAGTTCTTC. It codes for CASTRGSYNEQFF.

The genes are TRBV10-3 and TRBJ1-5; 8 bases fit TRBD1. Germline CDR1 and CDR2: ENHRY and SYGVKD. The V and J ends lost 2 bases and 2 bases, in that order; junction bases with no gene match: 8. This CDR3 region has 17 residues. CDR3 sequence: CAISEGQGGLGNQPQHF. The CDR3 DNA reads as TGTGCCATCAGTGAGGGACAGGGTGGTTTGGGCAATCAGCCCCAGCATTTT.

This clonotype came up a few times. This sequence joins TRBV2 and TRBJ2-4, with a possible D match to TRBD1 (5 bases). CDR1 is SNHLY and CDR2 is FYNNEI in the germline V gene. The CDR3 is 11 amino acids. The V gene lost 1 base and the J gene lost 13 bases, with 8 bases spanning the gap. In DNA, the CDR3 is TGTGCCAGCAGTGAAGGGGGCAGCCAGTACTTC. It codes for CASSEGGSQYF.